This T cell receptor (beta chain) was documented in a study of T cells of healthy individuals. Via MiXCR, TCRdb re-called the 5' RACE reads, giving one row per CDR3 protein. The sample has some 85,000 distinct CDR3 sequences; about 5% are singletons. This CDR3 is 14 amino acids long. CDR1 and CDR2 from the germline V gene are MNHEY and SVGEGT. Trimming pared 10 bases from V and 3 bases from J, leaving 18 bases between. In its sample, this clonotype was seen many times. The chain recombines TRBV6-2 or TRBV6-3 with TRBJ2-5, with D possibly matching TRBD1 (7 bases). This receptor was obtained from a female donor in good health. CDR3 bases: TGTGCCACGCAACCCCAGGGGGGAGAAGAGACCCAGTACTTC. This translates into CATQPQGGEETQYF.